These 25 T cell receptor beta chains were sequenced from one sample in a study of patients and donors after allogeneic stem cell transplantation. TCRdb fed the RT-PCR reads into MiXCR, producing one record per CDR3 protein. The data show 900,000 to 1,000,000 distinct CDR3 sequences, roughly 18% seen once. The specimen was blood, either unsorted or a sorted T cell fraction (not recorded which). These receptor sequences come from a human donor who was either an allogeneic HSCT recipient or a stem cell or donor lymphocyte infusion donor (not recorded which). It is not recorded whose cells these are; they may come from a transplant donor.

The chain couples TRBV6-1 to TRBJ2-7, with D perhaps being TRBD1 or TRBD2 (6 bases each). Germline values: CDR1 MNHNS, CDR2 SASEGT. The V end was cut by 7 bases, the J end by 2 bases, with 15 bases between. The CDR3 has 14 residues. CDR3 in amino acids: CASKLGGQTYEQYF. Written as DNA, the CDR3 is TGTGCCAGCAAGCTGGGGGGCCAGACCTACGAGCAGTACTTC.

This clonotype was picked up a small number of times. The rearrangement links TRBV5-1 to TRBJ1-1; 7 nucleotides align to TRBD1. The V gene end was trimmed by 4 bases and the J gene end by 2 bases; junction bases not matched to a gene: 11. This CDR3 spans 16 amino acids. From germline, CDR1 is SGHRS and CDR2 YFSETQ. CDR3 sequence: CASSRDRQGGNTEAFF. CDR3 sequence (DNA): TGCGCCAGCAGCAGGGACCGGCAGGGGGGAAACACTGAAGCTTTCTTT. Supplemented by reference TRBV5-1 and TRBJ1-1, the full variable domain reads KAGVTQTPRYLIKTRGQQVTLSCSPISGHRSVSWYQQTPGQGLQFLFEYFSETQRNKGNFPGRFSGRQFSNSRSEMNVSTLELGDSALYLCASSRDRQGGNTEAFFGQGTRLTVV.

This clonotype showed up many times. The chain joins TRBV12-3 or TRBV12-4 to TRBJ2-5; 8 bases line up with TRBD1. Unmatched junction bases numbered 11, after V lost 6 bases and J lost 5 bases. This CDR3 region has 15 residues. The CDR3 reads CASRSGDRRLETQYF. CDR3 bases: TGTGCCAGCAGGTCCGGGGACAGGAGGCTTGAGACCCAGTACTTC.

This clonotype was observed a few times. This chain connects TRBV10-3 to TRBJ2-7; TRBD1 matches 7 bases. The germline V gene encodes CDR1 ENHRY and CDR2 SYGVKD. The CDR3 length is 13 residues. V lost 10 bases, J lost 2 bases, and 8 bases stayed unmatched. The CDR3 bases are TGTGCCACCGGACAGGTGAAAGCCTACGAGCAGTACTTC. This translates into CATGQVKAYEQYF.

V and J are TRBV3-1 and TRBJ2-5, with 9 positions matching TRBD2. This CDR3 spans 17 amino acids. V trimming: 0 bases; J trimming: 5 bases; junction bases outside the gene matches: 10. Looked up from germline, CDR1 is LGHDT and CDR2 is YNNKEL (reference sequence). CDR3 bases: TGTGCCAGCAGCCAAGATTTCGGTGCGGGGGGGTCGGAGACCCAGTACTTC. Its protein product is CASSQDFGAGGSETQYF.

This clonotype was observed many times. The CDR3 protein is CASSLAGANYGYTF. In nucleotides, the CDR3 is TGTGCCAGCAGTTTGGCAGGGGCTAACTATGGCTACACCTTC. The chain is built from TRBV12-3 or TRBV12-4 and TRBJ1-2; D is possibly TRBD1 (6 bases). The CDR3 runs to 14 residues. V shed 3 bases and J shed 0 bases, with 8 bases lying between them.

CDR3 nucleotide sequence: TGCGCCAGCAGCCTACCTCAGCGGGAGAGCACAGATACGCAGTATTTT. Protein sequence: CASSLPQRESTDTQYF. This rearrangement joins TRBV5-1 to TRBJ2-3; 8 nucleotides agree with TRBD2. This CDR3 is 16 amino acids long. The germline gives CDR1 SGHRS, CDR2 YFSETQ. V was pared by 4 bases and J by 0 bases, with 7 bases of the junction left unmatched.

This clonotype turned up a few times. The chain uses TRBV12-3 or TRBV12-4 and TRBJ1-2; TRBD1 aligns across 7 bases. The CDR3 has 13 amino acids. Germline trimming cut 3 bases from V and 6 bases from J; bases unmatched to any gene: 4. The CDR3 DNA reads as TGTGCCAGCAGTTTCAACAGGGGAAATGGCTACACCTTC. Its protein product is CASSFNRGNGYTF.

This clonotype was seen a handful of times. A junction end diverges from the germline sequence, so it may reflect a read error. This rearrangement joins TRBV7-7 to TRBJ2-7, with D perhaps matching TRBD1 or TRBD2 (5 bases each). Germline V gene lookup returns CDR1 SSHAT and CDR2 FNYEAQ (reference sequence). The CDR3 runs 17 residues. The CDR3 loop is CASSLAWGKGWRYEQYF. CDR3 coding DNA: TGTGCTAGCAGCTTAGCGTGGGGGAAGGGGTGGAGGTACGAGCAGTACTTC.

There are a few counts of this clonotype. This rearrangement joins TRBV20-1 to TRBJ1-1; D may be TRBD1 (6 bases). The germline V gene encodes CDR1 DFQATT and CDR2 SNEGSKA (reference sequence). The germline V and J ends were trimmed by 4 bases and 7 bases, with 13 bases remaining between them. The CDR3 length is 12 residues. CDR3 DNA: TGCAGTGCTACCAGGGGAGTGGGTGAAGCTTTCTTT. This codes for CSATRGVGEAFF.

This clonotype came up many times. The CDR3 protein is CSARSGTTKTYEQYF. CDR3 coding DNA: TGCAGTGCTAGATCCGGGACTACAAAAACCTACGAGCAGTACTTC. The chain has TRBV20-1 and TRBJ2-7; the match to TRBD2 covers 7 bases. CDR1 is DFQATT, CDR2 SNEGSKA, per germline (reference sequence). V trimming: 2 bases; J trimming: 2 bases; junction bases outside the gene matches: 9. The CDR3 spans 15 residues.

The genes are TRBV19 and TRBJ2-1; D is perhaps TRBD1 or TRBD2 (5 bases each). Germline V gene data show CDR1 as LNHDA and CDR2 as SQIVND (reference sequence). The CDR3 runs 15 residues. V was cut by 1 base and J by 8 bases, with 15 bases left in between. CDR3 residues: CASSIAGTLDYEQFF. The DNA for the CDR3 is TGTGCCAGTAGTATAGCCGGGACGCTTGACTATGAGCAGTTCTTC. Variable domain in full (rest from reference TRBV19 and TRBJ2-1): DGGITQSPKYLFRKEGQNVTLSCEQNLNHDAMYWYRQDPGQGLRLIYYSQIVNDFQKGDIAEGYSVSREKKESFPLTVTSAQKNPTAFYLCASSIAGTLDYEQFFGPGTRLTVL.

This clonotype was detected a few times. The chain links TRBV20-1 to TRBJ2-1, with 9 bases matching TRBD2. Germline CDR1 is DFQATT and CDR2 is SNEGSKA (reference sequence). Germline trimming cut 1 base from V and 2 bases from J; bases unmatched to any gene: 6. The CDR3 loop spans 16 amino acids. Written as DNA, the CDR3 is TGCAGTGCTAGAGGTCGGCGGGAGGGAACCTACAATGAGCAGTTCTTC. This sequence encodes CSARGRREGTYNEQFF.

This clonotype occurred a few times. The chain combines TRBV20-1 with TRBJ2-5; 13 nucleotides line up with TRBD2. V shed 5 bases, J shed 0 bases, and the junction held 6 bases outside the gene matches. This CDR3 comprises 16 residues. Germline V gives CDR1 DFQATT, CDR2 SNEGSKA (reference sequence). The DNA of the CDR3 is TGCAGTGCTCCCCGACTAGCGGGGGGATACCAAGAGACCCAGTACTTC. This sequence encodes CSAPRLAGGYQETQYF.

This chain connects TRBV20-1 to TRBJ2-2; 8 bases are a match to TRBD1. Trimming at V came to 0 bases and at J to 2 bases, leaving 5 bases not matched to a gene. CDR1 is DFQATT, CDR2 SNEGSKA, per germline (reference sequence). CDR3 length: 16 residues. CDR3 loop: CSAREAGTGNTGELFF. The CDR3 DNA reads TGCAGTGCTAGAGAGGCCGGGACAGGAAACACCGGGGAGCTGTTTTTT.

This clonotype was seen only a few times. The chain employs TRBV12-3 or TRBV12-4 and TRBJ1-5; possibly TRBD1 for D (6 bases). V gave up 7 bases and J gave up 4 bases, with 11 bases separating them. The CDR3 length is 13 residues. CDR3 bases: TGTGCCAGCACCAGTACAGGGAATCAGCCCCAGCATTTT. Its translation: CASTSTGNQPQHF.

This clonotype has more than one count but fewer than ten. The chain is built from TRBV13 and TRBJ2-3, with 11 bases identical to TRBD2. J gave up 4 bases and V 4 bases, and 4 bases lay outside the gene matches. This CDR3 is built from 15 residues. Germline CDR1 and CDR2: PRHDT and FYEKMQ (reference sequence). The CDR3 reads CASSSTSGNADTQYF. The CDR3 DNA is TGTGCCAGCAGCTCGACTAGCGGGAACGCAGATACGCAGTATTTT.

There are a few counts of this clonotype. Here the CDR3 DNA reads TGTGCCAGCAAGTTATCCCGCGTGGATACGCAGTATTTT. Encoded protein: CASKLSRVDTQYF. The V gene is TRBV7-6, the J gene TRBJ2-3; D is unresolved. CDR1 is SGHVS, CDR2 FNYEAQ, per germline. The CDR3 consists of 13 residues. V was trimmed by 7 bases and J by 6 bases, leaving 14 bases between them. The complete variable domain, with remaining parts taken from reference TRBV7-6 and TRBJ2-3, reads GAGVSQSPRYKVTKRGQDVALRCDPISGHVSLYWYRQALGQGPEFLTYFNYEAQQDKSGLPNDRFSAERPEGSISTLTIQRTEQRDSAMYRCASKLSRVDTQYFGPGTRLTVL.

CDR3 sequence reads: CASSLHGLAAYF. The DNA of the CDR3 is TGTGCCAGCAGCTTACATGGACTAGCGGCGTACTTC. The chain carries TRBV7-2 and TRBJ2-5; TRBD2 matches 10 bases. CDR1 is SGHTA, CDR2 FQGNSA, per germline. Germline trimming cut 2 bases from V and 13 bases from J; bases unmatched to any gene: 4. CDR3 size: 12 residues.

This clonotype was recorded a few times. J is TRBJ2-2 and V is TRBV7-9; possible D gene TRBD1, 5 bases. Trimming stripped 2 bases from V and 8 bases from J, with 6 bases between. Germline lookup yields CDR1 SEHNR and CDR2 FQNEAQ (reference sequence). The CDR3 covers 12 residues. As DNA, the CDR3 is TGTGCCAGCAGCTTACAGGGTGGGGAGCTGTTTTTT. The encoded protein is CASSLQGGELFF. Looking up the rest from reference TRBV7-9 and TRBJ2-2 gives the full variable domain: DTGVSQNPRHKITKRGQNVTFRCDPISEHNRLYWYRQTLGQGPEFLTYFQNEAQLEKSRLLSDRFSAERPKGSFSTLEIQRTEQGDSAMYLCASSLQGGELFFGEGSRLTVL.

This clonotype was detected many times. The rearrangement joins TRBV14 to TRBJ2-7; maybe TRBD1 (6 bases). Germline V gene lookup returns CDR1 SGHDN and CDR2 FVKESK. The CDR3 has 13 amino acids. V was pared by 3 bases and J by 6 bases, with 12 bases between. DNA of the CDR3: TGTGCCAGCAGCCAGACAGGTCCCGGCGAGCAGTACTTC. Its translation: CASSQTGPGEQYF.

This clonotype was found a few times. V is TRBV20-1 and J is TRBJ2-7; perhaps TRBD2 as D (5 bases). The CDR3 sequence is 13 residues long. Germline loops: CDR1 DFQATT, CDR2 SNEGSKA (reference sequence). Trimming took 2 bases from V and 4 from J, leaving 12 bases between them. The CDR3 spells CSARHSGVYEQYF. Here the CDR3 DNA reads TGCAGTGCTAGACACAGCGGAGTTTACGAGCAGTACTTC.

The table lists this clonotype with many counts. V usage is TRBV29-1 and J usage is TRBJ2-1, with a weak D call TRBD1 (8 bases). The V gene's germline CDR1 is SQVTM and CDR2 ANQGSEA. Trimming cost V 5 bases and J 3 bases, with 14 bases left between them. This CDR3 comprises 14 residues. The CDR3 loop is CSVRQGTNYNEQFF. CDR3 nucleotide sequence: TGCAGCGTTCGACAGGGGACTAACTACAATGAGCAGTTCTTC.

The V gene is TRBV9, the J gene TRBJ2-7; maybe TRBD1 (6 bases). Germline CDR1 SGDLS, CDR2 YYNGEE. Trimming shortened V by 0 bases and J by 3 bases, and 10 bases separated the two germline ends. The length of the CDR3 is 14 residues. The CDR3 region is CASSVGGLNYEQYF. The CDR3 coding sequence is TGTGCCAGCAGCGTAGGGGGGCTCAACTACGAGCAGTACTTC.

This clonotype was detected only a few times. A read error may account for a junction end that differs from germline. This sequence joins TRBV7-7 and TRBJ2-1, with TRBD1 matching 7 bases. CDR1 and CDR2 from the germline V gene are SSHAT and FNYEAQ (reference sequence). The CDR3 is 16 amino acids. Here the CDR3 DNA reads TGTGCTAGCAGCCCGGATAGGGGGCCCGTCCACAATGAGCAGTTCTTC. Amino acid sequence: CASSPDRGPVHNEQFF.